Below are 20 T cell receptor beta chains sequenced from a single sample in a study of shared clonotypes between healthy human individuals. Sequencing was performed with immunoSEQ multiplex PCR; in TCRdb, only in-frame clones are kept and a portion is missing. The sample carries approximately 2,300,000 clones, around 93% recorded once. Sequencing was done on a sample of naive CD4+ T cells from PBMCs. As for subset: CD45RA+ positively selected. These receptors were collected from a man aged 18 to 30 in good health. Some clones in this sample may be carry-over from other donors' samples.

The V and J genes are TRBV10-3 and TRBJ1-6; TRBD1 matches at 8 bases. CDR3 length: 14 amino acids. In germline, CDR1 is ENHRY, CDR2 SYGVKD. V trimming: 5 bases; J trimming: 10 bases; junction bases outside the gene matches: 7. The CDR3 DNA reads as TGTGCCATCAGTATGACAGGGGTAGGGTCACCCCTCCACTTT. Protein: CAISMTGVGSPLHF.

V and J are TRBV5-6 and TRBJ2-5; no reliable D call. The CDR3 extends over 13 amino acids. V lost 0 bases, J lost 5 bases, and 8 bases lay in between. Germline loops: CDR1 SGHDT, CDR2 YYEEEE. In DNA form, the CDR3 reads TGTGCCAGCAGCTTGGCGGCTGGCGAGACCCAGTACTTC. Its translation: CASSLAAGETQYF.

The chain recombines TRBV29-1 with TRBJ2-1, with TRBD1 as a possible D gene (6 bases). This CDR3 is built from 17 residues. Trimming removed 4 bases at V and 0 bases at J, with 19 bases between. Per germline, CDR1 SQVTM and CDR2 ANQGSEA. Written as DNA, the CDR3 is TGCAGCGTTGGAGGGGTCAGGGGCGGTAGCTCCTACAATGAGCAGTTCTTC. Its translation: CSVGGVRGGSSYNEQFF.

This rearrangement joins TRBV10-2 to TRBJ2-5, with D perhaps matching TRBD1 (6 bases). The germline V gene encodes CDR1 WSHSY and CDR2 SAAADI. The CDR3 is 15 residues long. Trimming left V 3 bases short and J 5 bases short, with 16 bases between. CDR3 DNA sequence: TGCGCCAGCAGTGATATGGGGGCCGACCGGGAGACCCAGTACTTC. This encodes CASSDMGADRETQYF.

V is TRBV4-1 and J is TRBJ2-1, with 11 bases fitting TRBD2. Germline assignment: CDR1 MGHRA and CDR2 YSYEKL. J gave up 0 bases and V 0 bases, and 13 bases lay outside the gene matches. This CDR3 is built from 21 residues. The CDR3 sequence: CASSQEKRASGRRSSYNEQFF. The CDR3 DNA is TGCGCCAGCAGCCAAGAGAAGAGGGCTAGCGGGAGGCGTAGCTCCTACAATGAGCAGTTCTTC.

J is TRBJ1-5 and V is TRBV6-6; the D is unclear. V was pared by 4 bases and J by 3 bases, with 13 bases between. Germline assignment: CDR1 MNHNY and CDR2 SVGAGI (reference sequence). The CDR3 is 15 amino acids. The CDR3 loop is CASSSQGGPNQPQHF. The CDR3 DNA reads TGTGCCAGCAGTTCCCAAGGAGGGCCCAATCAGCCCCAGCATTTT.

This chain links TRBV4-1 with TRBJ2-7; 14 bases agree with TRBD2. The J segment lost 7 bases and the V segment lost 2 bases, leaving 10 bases of the junction unmatched. Germline V lookup: CDR1 MGHRA, CDR2 YSYEKL. The CDR3 runs 17 residues. The chain's CDR3 is CASSQPDMGLAGEEQYF. The CDR3 nucleotides read TGCGCCAGCAGCCAACCCGACATGGGACTAGCGGGAGAGGAGCAGTACTTC.

The chain's CDR3 is CASNPGTAAGTQYF. CDR3 sequence (DNA): TGTGCCAGCAACCCAGGGACGGCGGCAGGGACGCAGTATTTT. J is TRBJ2-3 and V is TRBV5-4; D is possibly TRBD1 or TRBD2 (5 bases each). V was trimmed by 6 bases and J by 9 bases, leaving 20 bases between them. This CDR3 has 14 amino acids. Germline-derived CDR1 and CDR2 are SGHNT and YYREEE (reference sequence).

The chain links TRBV2 to TRBJ2-7, with no clear D. Germline loops: CDR1 SNHLY, CDR2 FYNNEI. Trimming took 10 bases from V and 6 from J, leaving 19 bases between them. This CDR3 region has 13 residues. CDR3 amino acids: CATQRTGLAEQYF. CDR3 coding DNA: TGTGCCACCCAGAGGACCGGGCTGGCCGAGCAGTACTTC.

The V call is TRBV7-3, the J call TRBJ2-1; D might be TRBD2 (5 bases). The CDR3 is 14 residues long. Germline CDR1 SGHTA, CDR2 FQGTGA. V was clipped by 8 bases and J by 0 bases, with 11 bases between them. The CDR3 DNA follows: TGTGCCAGCTCGGAGGCGAGCTCCTACAATGAGCAGTTCTTC. Its protein is CASSEASSYNEQFF.

The rearrangement joins TRBV28 to TRBJ2-1; 9 positions match TRBD1. Looked up from germline, CDR1 is MDHEN and CDR2 is SYDVKM. The V gene end was trimmed by 5 bases and the J gene end by 5 bases; junction bases not matched to a gene: 7. This CDR3 has 15 amino acids. The CDR3 loop is CASSDPGQGDNEQFF. The CDR3 bases are TGTGCCAGCAGTGACCCGGGACAGGGAGACAATGAGCAGTTCTTC.

The rearrangement uses TRBV5-6 and TRBJ2-1, with 8 bases identical to TRBD2. This CDR3 has 16 residues. Germline CDR1 is SGHDT and CDR2 is YYEEEE. The V gene end was trimmed by 6 bases and the J gene end by 7 bases; junction bases not matched to a gene: 15. CDR3 nucleotides: TGTGCCAGCACCCCCCGCGTTAGCGGGAATATGAATGAGCAGTTCTTC. Protein sequence: CASTPRVSGNMNEQFF. The full variable domain, completed using reference TRBV5-6 and TRBJ2-1, is DAGVTQSPTHLIKTRGQQVTLRCSPKSGHDTVSWYQQALGQGPQFIFQYYEEEERQRGNFPDRFSGHQFPNYSSELNVNALLLGDSALYLCASTPRVSGNMNEQFFGPGTRLTVL.

As regards this clone: Other DNA sequences within the sample encode an identical CDR3. V gene TRBV5-6 combines with J gene TRBJ2-2, with 10 bases that match TRBD2. Trimming cost V 2 bases and J 3 bases; bases outside gene matches: 4. Germline values: CDR1 SGHDT, CDR2 YYEEEE. The CDR3 sequence is 16 residues long. The CDR3 DNA is TGTGCCAGCAGCTTCCGGCTAGCGGGAGACACCGGGGAGCTGTTTTTT. This gives the protein CASSFRLAGDTGELFF.

About this clone: Additional DNA sequences in this sample encode the identical CDR3. The rearrangement uses TRBV6-1 and TRBJ2-1; D is unresolved. CDR1 is MNHNS and CDR2 is SASEGT in the germline V gene. This CDR3 comprises 11 residues. V was pared by 2 bases and J by 7 bases, with 3 bases between. Written as DNA, the CDR3 is TGTGCCAGCAGTGAACGGAATGAGCAGTTCTTC. Translation gives CASSERNEQFF.

This sequence joins TRBV5-4 and TRBJ1-3; the match to TRBD1 covers 8 bases. The ends lost 0 bases at V and 0 bases at J; junction bases unmatched: 8. The CDR3 is made up of 18 amino acids. Germline V gene lookup returns CDR1 SGHNT and CDR2 YYREEE (reference sequence). This chain's CDR3 is CASSLARDRKSSGNTIYF. The CDR3 DNA reads TGTGCCAGCAGCTTGGCTCGGGACAGGAAGAGCTCTGGAAACACCATATATTTT.

V gene TRBV5-8 combines with J gene TRBJ2-5; D gene unclear. This CDR3 is built from 15 residues. V was pared by 0 bases and J by 5 bases, with 14 bases between. Per the germline V gene, CDR1 is SGHTS and CDR2 is YDEGEE. CDR3 protein: CASSLGNSLQETQYF. DNA of the CDR3: TGTGCCAGCAGCTTGGGGAACTCCCTTCAGGAGACCCAGTACTTC.

For the CDR3, the DNA is TGTGCCAGCACTCGACTAGCGGGTATCAATGAGCAGTTCTTC. It specifies CASTRLAGINEQFF. The V and J genes are TRBV5-6 and TRBJ2-1; 10 bases are shared with TRBD2. This CDR3 is built from 14 residues. Per germline, CDR1 SGHDT and CDR2 YYEEEE. V gave up 6 bases and J gave up 6 bases; unmatched junction bases: 6.

This clone has only a few counts. The rearrangement uses TRBV7-3 and TRBJ1-5, with D unclear. Germline loops: CDR1 SGHTA, CDR2 FQGTGA. V lost 5 bases and J lost 7, with 18 bases in between. The CDR3 is 15 amino acids. The CDR3 protein is CASSPDGRKGQPQHF. In nucleotides, the CDR3 is TGTGCCAGCAGCCCGGACGGCCGGAAAGGGCAGCCCCAGCATTTT.

The genes are TRBV29-1 and TRBJ2-7, with TRBD1 identical over 8 bases. The V gene end was trimmed by 7 bases and the J gene end by 1 base; junction bases not matched to a gene: 6. CDR1 SQVTM and CDR2 ANQGSEA come from the germline V gene. This CDR3 is 13 amino acids long. The CDR3 loop is CSGGQGGSYEQYF. The CDR3 nucleotides read TGCAGCGGTGGACAGGGAGGTTCCTACGAGCAGTACTTC.

This chain connects TRBV4-3 to TRBJ2-3; D assignment may be TRBD1 or TRBD2 (5 bases each). The germline V and J ends were trimmed by 4 bases and 0 bases, with 8 bases remaining between them. CDR1 is LGHNA, CDR2 YSLEER, per germline. The CDR3 runs 14 residues. The CDR3 sequence is CASSPGPSTDTQYF. The CDR3 DNA is TGCGCCAGCAGCCCGGGACCCAGCACAGATACGCAGTATTTT.